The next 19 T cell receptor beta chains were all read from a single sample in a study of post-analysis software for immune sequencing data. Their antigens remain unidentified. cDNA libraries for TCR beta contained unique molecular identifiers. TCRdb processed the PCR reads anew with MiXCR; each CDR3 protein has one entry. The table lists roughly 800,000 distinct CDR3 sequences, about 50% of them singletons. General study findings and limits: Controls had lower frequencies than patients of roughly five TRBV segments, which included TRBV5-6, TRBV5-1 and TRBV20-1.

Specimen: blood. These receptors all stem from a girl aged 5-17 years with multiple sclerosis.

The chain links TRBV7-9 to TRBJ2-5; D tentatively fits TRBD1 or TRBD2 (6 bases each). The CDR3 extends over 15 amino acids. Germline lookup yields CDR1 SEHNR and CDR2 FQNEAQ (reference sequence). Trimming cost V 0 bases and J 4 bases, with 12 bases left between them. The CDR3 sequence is CASSLAGGFSETQYF. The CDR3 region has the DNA TGTGCCAGCAGCTTAGCGGGGGGCTTCTCAGAGACCCAGTACTTC.

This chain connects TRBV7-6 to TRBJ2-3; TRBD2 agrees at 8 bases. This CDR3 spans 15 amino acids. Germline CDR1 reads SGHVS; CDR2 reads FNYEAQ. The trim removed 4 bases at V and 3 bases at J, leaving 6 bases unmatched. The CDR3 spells CASSSGGGYTDTQYF. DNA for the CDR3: TGTGCCAGCAGCTCGGGCGGGGGGTATACAGATACGCAGTATTTT. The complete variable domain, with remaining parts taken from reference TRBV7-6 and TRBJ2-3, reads GAGVSQSPRYKVTKRGQDVALRCDPISGHVSLYWYRQALGQGPEFLTYFNYEAQQDKSGLPNDRFSAERPEGSISTLTIQRTEQRDSAMYRCASSSGGGYTDTQYFGPGTRLTVL.

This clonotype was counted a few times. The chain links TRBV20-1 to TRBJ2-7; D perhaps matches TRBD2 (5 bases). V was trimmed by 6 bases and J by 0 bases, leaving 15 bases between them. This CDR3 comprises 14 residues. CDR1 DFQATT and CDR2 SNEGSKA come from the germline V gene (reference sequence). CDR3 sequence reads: CSARLRGSSYEQYF. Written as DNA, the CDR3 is TGCAGTGCCAGGTTACGAGGGAGCTCCTACGAGCAGTACTTC.

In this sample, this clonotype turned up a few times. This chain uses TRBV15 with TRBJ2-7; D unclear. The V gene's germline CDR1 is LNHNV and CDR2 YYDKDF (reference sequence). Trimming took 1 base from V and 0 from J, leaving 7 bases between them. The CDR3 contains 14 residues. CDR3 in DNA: TGTGCCACCAGCAGAGGGTCGGGCTCCTACGAGCAGTACTTC. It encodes CATSRGSGSYEQYF.

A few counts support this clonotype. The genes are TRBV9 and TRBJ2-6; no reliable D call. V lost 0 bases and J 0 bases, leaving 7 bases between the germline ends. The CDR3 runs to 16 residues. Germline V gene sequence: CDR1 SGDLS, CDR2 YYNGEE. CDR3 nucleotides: TGTGCCAGCAGCGTAGGTCAAGGCTCTGGGGCCAACGTCCTGACTTTC. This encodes CASSVGQGSGANVLTF.

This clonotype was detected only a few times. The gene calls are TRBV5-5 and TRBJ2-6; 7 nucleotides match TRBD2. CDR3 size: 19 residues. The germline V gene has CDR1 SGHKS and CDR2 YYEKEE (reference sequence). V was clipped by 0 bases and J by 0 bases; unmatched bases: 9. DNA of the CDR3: TGTGCCAGCAGCTTGGCCCGGGGGGTGGGCCACTCTGGGGCCAACGTCCTGACTTTC. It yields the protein CASSLARGVGHSGANVLTF.

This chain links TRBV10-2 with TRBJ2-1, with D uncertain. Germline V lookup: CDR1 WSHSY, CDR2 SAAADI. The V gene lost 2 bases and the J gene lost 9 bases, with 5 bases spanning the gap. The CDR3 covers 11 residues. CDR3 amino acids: CASSEGTEQFF. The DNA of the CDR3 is TGCGCCAGCAGTGAGGGTACTGAGCAGTTCTTC.

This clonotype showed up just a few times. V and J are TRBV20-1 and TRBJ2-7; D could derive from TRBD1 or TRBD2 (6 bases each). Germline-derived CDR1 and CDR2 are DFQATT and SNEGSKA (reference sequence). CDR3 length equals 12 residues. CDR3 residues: CSAWGANYEQYF. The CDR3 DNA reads TGCAGCGCCTGGGGGGCCAACTACGAGCAGTACTTC.

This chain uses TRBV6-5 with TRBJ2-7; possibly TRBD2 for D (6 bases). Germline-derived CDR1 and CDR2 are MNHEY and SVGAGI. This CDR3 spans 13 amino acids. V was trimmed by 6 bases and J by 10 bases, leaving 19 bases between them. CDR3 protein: CASRTARSGSQYF. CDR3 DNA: TGTGCCAGCAGGACAGCGCGGTCCGGGAGCCAGTACTTC.

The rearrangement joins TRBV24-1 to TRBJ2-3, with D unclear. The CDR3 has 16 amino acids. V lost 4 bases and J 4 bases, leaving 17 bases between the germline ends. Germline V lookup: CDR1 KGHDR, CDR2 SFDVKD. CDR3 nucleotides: TGTGCCACCAGTGACCCCCCAGGTCGTGGGTCAGATACGCAGTATTTT. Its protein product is CATSDPPGRGSDTQYF.

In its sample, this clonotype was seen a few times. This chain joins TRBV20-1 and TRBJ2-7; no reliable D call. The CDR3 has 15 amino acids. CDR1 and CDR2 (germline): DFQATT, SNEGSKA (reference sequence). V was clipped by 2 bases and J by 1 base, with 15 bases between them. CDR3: CSARKGRRSSYEQYF. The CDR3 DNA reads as TGCAGTGCTAGAAAAGGTCGCCGGTCTTCCTACGAGCAGTACTTC.

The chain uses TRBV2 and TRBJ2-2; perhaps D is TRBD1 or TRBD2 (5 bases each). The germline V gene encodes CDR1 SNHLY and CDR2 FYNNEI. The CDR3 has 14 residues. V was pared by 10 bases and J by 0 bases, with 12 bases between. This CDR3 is CAIGTGANTGELFF. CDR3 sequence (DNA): TGTGCCATCGGGACCGGAGCGAACACCGGGGAGCTGTTTTTT.

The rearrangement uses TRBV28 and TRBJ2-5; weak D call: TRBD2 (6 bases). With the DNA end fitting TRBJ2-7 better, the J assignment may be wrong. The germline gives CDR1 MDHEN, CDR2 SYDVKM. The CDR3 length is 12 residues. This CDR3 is CVSGGLGGEQYF. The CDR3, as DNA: TGTGTGTCCGGCGGGCTGGGGGGCGAGCAGTACTTC.

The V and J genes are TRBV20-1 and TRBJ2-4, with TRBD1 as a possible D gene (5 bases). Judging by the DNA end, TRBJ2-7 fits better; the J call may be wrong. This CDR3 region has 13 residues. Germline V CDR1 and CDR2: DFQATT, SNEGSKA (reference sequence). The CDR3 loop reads CSAPLIRQTEQYF. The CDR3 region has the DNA TGCAGTGCTCCCCTCATTCGACAGACCGAGCAGTACTTC.

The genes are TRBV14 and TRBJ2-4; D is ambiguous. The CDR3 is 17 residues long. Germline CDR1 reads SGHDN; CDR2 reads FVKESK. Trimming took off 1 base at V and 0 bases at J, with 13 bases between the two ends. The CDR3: CASSQGQLLLAKNIQYF. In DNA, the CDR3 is TGTGCCAGCAGCCAAGGCCAGTTACTACTAGCCAAAAACATTCAGTACTTC.

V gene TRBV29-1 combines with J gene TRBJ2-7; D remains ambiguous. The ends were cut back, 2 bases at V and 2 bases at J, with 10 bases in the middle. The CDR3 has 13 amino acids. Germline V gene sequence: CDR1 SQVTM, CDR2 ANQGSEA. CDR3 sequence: CSVERVNAYEQYF. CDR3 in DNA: TGCAGCGTTGAAAGGGTCAATGCCTACGAGCAGTACTTC.

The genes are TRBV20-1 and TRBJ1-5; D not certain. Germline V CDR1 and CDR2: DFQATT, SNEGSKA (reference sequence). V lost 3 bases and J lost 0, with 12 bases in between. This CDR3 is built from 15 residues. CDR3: CSARNGRYSNQPQHF. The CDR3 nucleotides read TGCAGTGCTAGGAATGGGCGTTATAGCAATCAGCCCCAGCATTTT.

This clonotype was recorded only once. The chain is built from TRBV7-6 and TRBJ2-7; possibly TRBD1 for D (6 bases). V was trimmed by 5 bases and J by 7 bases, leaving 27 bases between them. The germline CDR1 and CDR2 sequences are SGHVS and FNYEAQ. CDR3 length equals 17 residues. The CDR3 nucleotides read TGTGCCAGCAGCCTCAATATCCAGACAGGCTATCGGGGAGAGCAGTACTTC. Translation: CASSLNIQTGYRGEQYF.

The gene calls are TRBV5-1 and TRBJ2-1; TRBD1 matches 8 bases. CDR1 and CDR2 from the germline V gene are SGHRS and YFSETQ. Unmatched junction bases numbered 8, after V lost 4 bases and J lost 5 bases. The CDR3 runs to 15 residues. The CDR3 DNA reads TGCGCCAGCAGCAGGACAGGGAATAGGAACAATGAGCAGTTCTTC. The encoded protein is CASSRTGNRNNEQFF.